A single sample gave rise to the 2 T cell receptor beta chains below, sequenced in a study of Ad26.COV2.S vaccination and SARS-CoV-2 variants. Sample treatment: roughly 18 received Ad26.COV2.S at low or high dose, single or two shots; about 5 received placebo; per-sample allocation not given. After the first vaccine or placebo injection, samples were drawn on day 63. The assay was immunoSEQ multiplex PCR, and TCRdb's table has in-frame clones only and misses some. The table includes 400,000 to 450,000 clones, 90% detected once. This specimen consisted of peripheral blood, obtained in a trial of Ad26.COV2.S vaccine versus placebo. The receptors were gathered from a person between 18 and 65 years old who received the Ad26.COV2.S COVID-19 vaccine or a placebo.

V and J are TRBV29-1 and TRBJ2-2; no definite D call. The V end was cut by 0 bases, the J end by 0 bases, with 8 bases between. Germline-derived CDR1 and CDR2 are SQVTM and ANQGSEA. There are 15 residues in the CDR3. The CDR3 DNA is TGCAGCGTTGAAGATACACAAACGAACACCGGGGAGCTGTTTTTT. It codes for CSVEDTQTNTGELFF.

The J gene is TRBJ1-6, the V gene TRBV6-1, with D uncertain. V was pared by 0 bases and J by 7 bases, with 4 bases between. The CDR3 length is 13 residues. CDR1 and CDR2 (germline): MNHNS, SASEGT. The CDR3 sequence is CASSEALNSPLHF. The CDR3 DNA reads as TGTGCCAGCAGTGAAGCCCTGAATTCACCCCTCCACTTT.